This TCR beta chain was obtained from a study of T cells in Graves' hyperthyroidism and ophthalmopathy. A NOSPECS grade of at least 4, a Clinical Activity Score of at least 3 and duration under 3 months were recorded in ophthalmopathy patients. Investigators excluded patients with uncontrolled infection, other autoimmune disease, pregnancy or lactation. Every diagnosis used clinical symptoms, serum thyroxine and TRAb, thyroid ultrasound and orbital computed tomography. PBMCs were collected from an approximately 9.3 ml volume of fresh peripheral blood. RNA transcripts gave rise to amplified TCR beta CDR3 regions. The study used the HTBI primer set for a first-round RT-PCR of the TCR CDR3. TCRdb fed the multiplex PCR reads into MiXCR, producing one record per CDR3 protein. Counted here are about 640,000 distinct CDR3 sequences, less than 25% occurring once; the ten biggest clones make up about 35%.

This clonotype was seen only a few times. The V segment lost 6 bases and the J segment 6 bases; nucleotides outside the gene matches: 4. Germline-derived CDR1 and CDR2 are MNHEY and SMNVEV (reference sequence). The CDR3 loop spans 13 amino acids. The sequence derives from a man between 25 and 39 years old with Graves' ophthalmopathy. Sequencing was performed on blood. The chain links TRBV27 to TRBJ1-5; 8 nucleotides align to TRBD1. The chain's CDR3 is CASSSGGSQPQHF. In DNA, the CDR3 is TGTGCCAGCAGCTCAGGGGGCAGTCAGCCCCAGCATTTT.